One and the same sample provided the 5 T cell receptor beta chains below, sequenced in a study of T cell responses to AZD1222 COVID-19 vaccine. Only in-frame clones appear in the TCRdb table, and some are missing; sequencing was by immunoSEQ multiplex PCR. Of roughly 100,000 clones listed, about 91% are singletons. This sample comprised peripheral blood, obtained on day 0 of AZD1222 vaccination. The receptors here all came from an adult in good health.

In DNA form, the CDR3 reads TGTGCCAGCAGTTTAGTGACAGGTCAGCAGTACTTC. Amino acids: CASSLVTGQQYF. The rearrangement joins TRBV12-3 or TRBV12-4 to TRBJ2-7, with D maybe TRBD1 (6 bases). V shed 1 base and J shed 8 bases, with 9 bases lying between them. This CDR3 region has 12 residues.

Points on this clone: At one of its ends the junction is not consistent with the germline gene, which may arise from a read error. The V call is TRBV18, the J call TRBJ1-1; D might be TRBD1 (6 bases). This CDR3 spans 17 amino acids. CDR1 is KGHSH and CDR2 is LQKENI in the germline V gene. This CDR3 is CASSPPQGSVLNTEAFF. The CDR3, as DNA: TGTGCCAGCTCCCCACCACAGGGTTCAGTGTTGAACACTGAAGCTTTCTTT. Variable domain in full (rest from reference TRBV18 and TRBJ1-1): NAGVMQNPRHLVRRRGQEARLRCSPMKGHSHVYWYRQLPEEGLKFMVYLQKENIIDESGMPKERFSAEFPKEGPSILRIQQVVRGDSAAYFCASSPPQGSVLNTEAFFGQGTRLTVV.

The chain uses TRBV5-4 and TRBJ2-1, with D uncertain. This CDR3 region has 12 residues. Germline CDR1 SGHNT, CDR2 YYREEE (reference sequence). V lost 0 bases and J lost 6, with 4 bases in between. The CDR3 nucleotides are TGTGCCAGCAGCTTGGTTCCCAATGAGCAGTTCTTC. Its translation is CASSLVPNEQFF.

The chain carries TRBV6-5 and TRBJ2-7, with D unresolved. CDR3 length: 14 residues. Trimming removed 3 bases at V and 0 bases at J, with 9 bases between. The germline gives CDR1 MNHEY, CDR2 SVGAGI. The CDR3 sequence: CASSYSGFSYEQYF. In DNA, the CDR3 is TGTGCCAGCAGTTATTCAGGTTTCTCCTACGAGCAGTACTTC.

The chain combines TRBV7-8 with TRBJ1-1; 7 nucleotides line up with TRBD1. J was trimmed by 4 bases and V by 5 bases; bases with no gene match: 7. The CDR3 consists of 14 residues. Germline CDR1 is SGHVS and CDR2 is FQNEAQ. The CDR3 reads CASSAGQVVTEAFF. The CDR3 DNA follows: TGTGCCAGCAGCGCTGGACAGGTAGTCACTGAAGCTTTCTTT.